Below, one TCR beta chain is given with its context. Profiling relied on immunoSEQ multiplex PCR, and the TCRdb table lists in-frame clones only, not all of them. The table records about 15,000 clones, roughly 70% of them present only once. The germline V gene has CDR1 LNHDA and CDR2 SQIVND (reference sequence). Trimming removed 7 bases from V and 3 bases from J, with 9 bases in between. The CDR3 totals 12 residues. The data were taken from a study of T cell clonotyping in hematopoietic cell transplantation. The chain links TRBV19 to TRBJ1-1; unclear D gene. The receptor was isolated from a woman aged 60 to 75 in good health. Some clones in this sample may be carry-over from other donors' samples. Sequenced material: peripheral blood mononuclear cells. The CDR3 region has the DNA TGTGCCAGTACTCTTTCAGACACTGAAGCTTTCTTT. It yields the protein CASTLSDTEAFF.